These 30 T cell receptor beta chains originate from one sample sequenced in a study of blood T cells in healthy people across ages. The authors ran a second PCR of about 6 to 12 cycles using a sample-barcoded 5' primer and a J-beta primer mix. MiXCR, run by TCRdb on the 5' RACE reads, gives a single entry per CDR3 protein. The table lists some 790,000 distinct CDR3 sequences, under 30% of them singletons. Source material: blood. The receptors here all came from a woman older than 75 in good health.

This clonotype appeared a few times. The DNA of the CDR3 is TGTGCCAGCAGACGACAGCTTCCGAACACCGGGGAGCTGTTTTTT. Encoded protein: CASRRQLPNTGELFF. The chain recombines TRBV6-2 or TRBV6-3 with TRBJ2-2; D might be TRBD1 (5 bases). Germline CDR1 MNHEY, CDR2 SVGEGT. Trimming removed 6 bases at V and 0 bases at J, with 11 bases between. This CDR3 spans 15 amino acids.

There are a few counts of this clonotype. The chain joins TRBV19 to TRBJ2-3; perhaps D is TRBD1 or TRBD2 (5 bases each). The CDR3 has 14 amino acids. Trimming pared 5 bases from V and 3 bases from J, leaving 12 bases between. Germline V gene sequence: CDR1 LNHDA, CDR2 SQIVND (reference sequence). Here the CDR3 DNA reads TGTGCCAGTAGTCGGGGAAAGGGGACAGATACGCAGTATTTT. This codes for CASSRGKGTDTQYF.

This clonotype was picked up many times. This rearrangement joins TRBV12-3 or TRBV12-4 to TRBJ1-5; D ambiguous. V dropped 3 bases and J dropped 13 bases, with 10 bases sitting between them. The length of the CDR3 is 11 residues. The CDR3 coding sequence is TGTGCCAGCAGTTTTGGAGGCTTTCAGCATTTT. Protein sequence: CASSFGGFQHF.

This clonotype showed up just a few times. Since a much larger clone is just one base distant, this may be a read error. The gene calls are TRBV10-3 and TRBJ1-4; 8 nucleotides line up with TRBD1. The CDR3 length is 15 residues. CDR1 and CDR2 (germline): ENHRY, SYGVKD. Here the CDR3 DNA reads TGTGTCATCAGTGCCTCAGGGGGCCGCGGAGAAAAACTGTTTTTT. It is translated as CVISASGGRGEKLFF.

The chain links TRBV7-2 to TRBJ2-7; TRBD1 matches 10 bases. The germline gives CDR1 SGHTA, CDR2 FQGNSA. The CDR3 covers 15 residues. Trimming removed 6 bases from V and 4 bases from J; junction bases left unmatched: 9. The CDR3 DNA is TGTGCCAGCAGTACCGGGGACAGGGGTTGGTACGAGCAGTACTTC. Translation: CASSTGDRGWYEQYF.

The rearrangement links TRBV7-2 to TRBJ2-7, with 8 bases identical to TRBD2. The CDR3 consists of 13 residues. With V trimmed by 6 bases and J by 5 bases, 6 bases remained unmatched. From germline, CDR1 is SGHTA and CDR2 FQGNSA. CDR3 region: CASRQGAGDEQYF. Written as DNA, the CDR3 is TGTGCCAGCAGGCAAGGAGCGGGAGACGAGCAGTACTTC.

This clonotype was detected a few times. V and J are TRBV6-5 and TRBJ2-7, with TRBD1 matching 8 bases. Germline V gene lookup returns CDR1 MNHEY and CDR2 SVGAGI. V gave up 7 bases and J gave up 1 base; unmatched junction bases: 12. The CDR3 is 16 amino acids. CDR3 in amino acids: CASKKKVQGASYEQYF. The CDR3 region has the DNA TGTGCCAGCAAGAAAAAGGTGCAGGGGGCGTCCTACGAGCAGTACTTC.

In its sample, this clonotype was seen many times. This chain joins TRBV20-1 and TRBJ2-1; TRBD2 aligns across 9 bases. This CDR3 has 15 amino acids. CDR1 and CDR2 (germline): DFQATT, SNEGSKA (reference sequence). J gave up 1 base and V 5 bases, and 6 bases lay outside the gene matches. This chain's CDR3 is CSAGAGGPSYNEQFF. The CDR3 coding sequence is TGCAGTGCTGGGGCGGGGGGGCCTTCCTACAATGAGCAGTTCTTC.

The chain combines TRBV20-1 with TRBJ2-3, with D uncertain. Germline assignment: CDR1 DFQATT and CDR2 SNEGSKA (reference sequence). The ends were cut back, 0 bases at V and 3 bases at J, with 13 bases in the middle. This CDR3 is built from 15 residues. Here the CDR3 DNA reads TGCAGTGCTAGAGATCCGAGGAAGGGAACAGATACGCAGTATTTT. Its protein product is CSARDPRKGTDTQYF.

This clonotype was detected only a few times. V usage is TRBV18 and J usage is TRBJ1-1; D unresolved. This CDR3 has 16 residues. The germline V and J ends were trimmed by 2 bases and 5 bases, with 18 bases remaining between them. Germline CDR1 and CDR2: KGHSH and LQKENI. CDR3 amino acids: CASSPLRDEVGTEAFF. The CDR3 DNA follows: TGTGCCAGCTCACCATTGAGGGATGAGGTGGGAACTGAAGCTTTCTTT.

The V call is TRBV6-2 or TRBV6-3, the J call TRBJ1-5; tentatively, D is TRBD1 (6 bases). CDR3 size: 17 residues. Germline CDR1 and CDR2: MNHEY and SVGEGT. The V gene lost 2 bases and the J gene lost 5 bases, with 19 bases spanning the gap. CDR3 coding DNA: TGTGCCAGCAGTTACGACAGTGGGGGGGCTGACGATCAGCCCCAGCATTTT. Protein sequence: CASSYDSGGADDQPQHF.

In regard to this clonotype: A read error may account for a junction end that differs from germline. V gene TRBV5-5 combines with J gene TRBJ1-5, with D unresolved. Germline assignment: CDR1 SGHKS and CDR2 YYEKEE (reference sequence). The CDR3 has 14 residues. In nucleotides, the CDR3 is TGTGCCAGCAGCTTGCAGTATAGCAATCAGCCCCGGCATTTT. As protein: CASSLQYSNQPRHF. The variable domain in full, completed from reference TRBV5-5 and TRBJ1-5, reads DAGVTQSPTHLIKTRGQQVTLRCSPISGHKSVSWYQQVLGQGPQFIFQYYEKEERGRGNFPDRFSARQFPNYSSELNVNALLLGDSALYLCASSLQYSNQPRHFGDGTRLSIL.

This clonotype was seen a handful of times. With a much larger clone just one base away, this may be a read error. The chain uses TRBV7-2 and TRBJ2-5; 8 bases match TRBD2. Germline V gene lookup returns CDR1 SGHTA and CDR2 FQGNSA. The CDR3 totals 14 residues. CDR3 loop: CVSSFGTRGETQYF. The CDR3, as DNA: TGTGTCAGCAGCTTCGGGACTAGAGGAGAGACCCAGTACTTC.

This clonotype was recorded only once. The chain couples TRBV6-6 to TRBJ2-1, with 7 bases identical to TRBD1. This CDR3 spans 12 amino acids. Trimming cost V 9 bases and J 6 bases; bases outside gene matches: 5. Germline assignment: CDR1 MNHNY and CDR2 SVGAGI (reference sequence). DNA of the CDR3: TGTGCCAGTCACAGGGGATCCAATGAGCAGTTCTTC. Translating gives CASHRGSNEQFF.

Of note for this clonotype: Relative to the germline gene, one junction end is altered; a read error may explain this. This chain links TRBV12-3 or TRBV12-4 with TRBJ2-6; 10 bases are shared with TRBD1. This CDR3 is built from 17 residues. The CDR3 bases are TGTGCCAGCAGTACCGGACAGGGGGTCTCCGGGGCCAGCGTCCTGACTTTC. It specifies CASSTGQGVSGASVLTF.

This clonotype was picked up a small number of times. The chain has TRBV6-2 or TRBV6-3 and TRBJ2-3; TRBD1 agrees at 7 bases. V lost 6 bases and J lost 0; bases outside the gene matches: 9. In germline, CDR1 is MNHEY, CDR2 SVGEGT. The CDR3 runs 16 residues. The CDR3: CASSRDRTISTDTQYF. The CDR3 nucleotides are TGTGCCAGCAGCCGGGACAGAACAATTAGCACAGATACGCAGTATTTT.

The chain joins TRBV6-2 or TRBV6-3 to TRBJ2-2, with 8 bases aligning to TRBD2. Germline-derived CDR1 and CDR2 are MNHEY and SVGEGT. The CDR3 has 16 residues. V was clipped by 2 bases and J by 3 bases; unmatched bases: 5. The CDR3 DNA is TGTGCCAGCAGTTACATCGGGGGGGCATACACCGGGGAGCTGTTTTTT. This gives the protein CASSYIGGAYTGELFF.

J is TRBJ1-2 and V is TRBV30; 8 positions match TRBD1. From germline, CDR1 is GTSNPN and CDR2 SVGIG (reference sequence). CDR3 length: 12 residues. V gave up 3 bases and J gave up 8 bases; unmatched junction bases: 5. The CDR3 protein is CAWSRTGHGYTF. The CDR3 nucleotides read TGTGCCTGGAGCAGGACAGGGCACGGCTACACCTTC.

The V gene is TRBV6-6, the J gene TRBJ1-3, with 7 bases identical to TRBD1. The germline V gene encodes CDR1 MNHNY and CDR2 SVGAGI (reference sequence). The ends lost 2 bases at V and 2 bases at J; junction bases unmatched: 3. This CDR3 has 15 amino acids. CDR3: CASSYDRVTGNTIYF. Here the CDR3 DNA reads TGTGCCAGCAGTTACGACAGGGTGACTGGAAACACCATATATTTT.

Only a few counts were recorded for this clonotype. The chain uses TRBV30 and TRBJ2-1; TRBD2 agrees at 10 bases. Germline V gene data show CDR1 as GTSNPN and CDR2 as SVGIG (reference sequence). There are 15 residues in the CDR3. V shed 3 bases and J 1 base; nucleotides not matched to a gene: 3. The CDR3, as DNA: TGTGCCTGGAGGCCAGCGGGGGGGTCCTACAATGAGCAGTTCTTC. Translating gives CAWRPAGGSYNEQFF.

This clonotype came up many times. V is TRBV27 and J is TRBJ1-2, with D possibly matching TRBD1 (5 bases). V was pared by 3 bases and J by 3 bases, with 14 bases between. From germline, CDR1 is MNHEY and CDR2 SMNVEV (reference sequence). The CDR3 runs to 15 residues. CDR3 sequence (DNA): TGTGCCAGCAGTTTTGGAGGGGAGGCCGACTATGGCTACACCTTC. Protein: CASSFGGEADYGYTF.

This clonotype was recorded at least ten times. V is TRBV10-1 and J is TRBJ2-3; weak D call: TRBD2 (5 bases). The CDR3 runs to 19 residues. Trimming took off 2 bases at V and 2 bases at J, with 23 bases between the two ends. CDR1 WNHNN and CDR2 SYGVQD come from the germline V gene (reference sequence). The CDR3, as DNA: TGCGCCAGCAGTGAGGTAGTATTTGTGATTGTGGGAGTCACAGATACGCAGTATTTT. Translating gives CASSEVVFVIVGVTDTQYF.

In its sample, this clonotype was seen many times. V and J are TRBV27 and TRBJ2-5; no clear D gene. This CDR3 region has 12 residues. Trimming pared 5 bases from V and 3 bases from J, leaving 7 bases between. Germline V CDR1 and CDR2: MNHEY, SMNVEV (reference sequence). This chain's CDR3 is CASSHSKETQYF. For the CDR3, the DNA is TGTGCCAGCAGTCACTCTAAAGAGACCCAGTACTTC.

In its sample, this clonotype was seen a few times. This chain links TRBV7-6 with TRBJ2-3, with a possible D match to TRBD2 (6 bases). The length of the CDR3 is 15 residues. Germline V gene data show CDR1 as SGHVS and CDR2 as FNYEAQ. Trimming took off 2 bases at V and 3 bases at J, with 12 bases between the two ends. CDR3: CASSLREISTDTQYF. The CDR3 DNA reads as TGTGCCAGCAGCTTACGGGAGATCAGTACAGATACGCAGTATTTT.

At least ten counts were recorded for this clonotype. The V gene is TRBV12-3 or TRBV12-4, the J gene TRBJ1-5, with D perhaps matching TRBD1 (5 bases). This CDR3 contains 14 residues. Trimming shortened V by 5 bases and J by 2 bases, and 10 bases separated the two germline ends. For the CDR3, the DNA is TGTGCCAGCAGTCCAGGGCTCGGCAATCAGCCCCAGCATTTT. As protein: CASSPGLGNQPQHF.

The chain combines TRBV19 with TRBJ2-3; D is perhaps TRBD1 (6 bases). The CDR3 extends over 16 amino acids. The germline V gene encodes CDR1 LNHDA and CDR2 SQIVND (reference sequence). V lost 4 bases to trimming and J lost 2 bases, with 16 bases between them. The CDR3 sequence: CASSTILQGITDTQYF. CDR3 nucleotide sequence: TGTGCCAGTAGTACGATACTACAGGGTATCACAGATACGCAGTATTTT.

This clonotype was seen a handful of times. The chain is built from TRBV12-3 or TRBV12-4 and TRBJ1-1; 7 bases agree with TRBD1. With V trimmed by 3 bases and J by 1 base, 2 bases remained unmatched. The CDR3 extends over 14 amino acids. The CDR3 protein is CASSLTGPNTEAFF. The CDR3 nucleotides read TGTGCCAGCAGTTTGACAGGGCCGAACACTGAAGCTTTCTTT.

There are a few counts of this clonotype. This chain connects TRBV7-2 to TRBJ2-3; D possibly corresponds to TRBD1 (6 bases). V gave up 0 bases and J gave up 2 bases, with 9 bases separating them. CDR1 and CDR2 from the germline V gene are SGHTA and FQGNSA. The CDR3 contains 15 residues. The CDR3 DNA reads TGTGCCAGCAGCTTAGCACACAGGGTCACAGATACGCAGTATTTT. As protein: CASSLAHRVTDTQYF.

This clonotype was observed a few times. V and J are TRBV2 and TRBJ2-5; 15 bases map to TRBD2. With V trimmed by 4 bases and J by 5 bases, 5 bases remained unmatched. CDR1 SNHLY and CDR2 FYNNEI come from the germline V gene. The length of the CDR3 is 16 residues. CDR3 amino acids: CASSGGLAGGRETQYF. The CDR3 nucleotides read TGTGCCAGCAGTGGAGGACTAGCGGGGGGGAGGGAGACCCAGTACTTC.

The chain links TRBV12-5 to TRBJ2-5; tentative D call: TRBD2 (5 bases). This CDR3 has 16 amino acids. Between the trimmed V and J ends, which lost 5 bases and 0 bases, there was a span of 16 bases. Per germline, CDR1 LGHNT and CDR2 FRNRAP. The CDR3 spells CASGPPLGGYQETQYF. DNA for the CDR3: TGTGCTAGTGGTCCTCCCCTAGGCGGGTACCAAGAGACCCAGTACTTC.